This record looks at one TCR beta chain sequence and its context. This specimen comes from a study of blood T cell repertoires in COVID-19. The assay was immunoSEQ multiplex PCR, and TCRdb's table has in-frame clones only and misses some. Found here are about 200,000 clones, 75% to 85% of them singletons; the top ten hold around 14%. CDR1 and CDR2 (germline): LNHDA, SQIVND (reference sequence). The CDR3 totals 17 residues. V shed 4 bases and J 0 bases; nucleotides not matched to a gene: 8. The chain uses TRBV19 and TRBJ1-5; 8 bases fit TRBD1. This receptor was taken from a human donor in a cohort sampled during active COVID-19. Source material: peripheral blood. CDR3 DNA: TGTGCCAGTAGTAGAGGGACAGGACATTATAGCAATCAGCCCCAGCATTTT. Translation gives CASSRGTGHYSNQPQHF.